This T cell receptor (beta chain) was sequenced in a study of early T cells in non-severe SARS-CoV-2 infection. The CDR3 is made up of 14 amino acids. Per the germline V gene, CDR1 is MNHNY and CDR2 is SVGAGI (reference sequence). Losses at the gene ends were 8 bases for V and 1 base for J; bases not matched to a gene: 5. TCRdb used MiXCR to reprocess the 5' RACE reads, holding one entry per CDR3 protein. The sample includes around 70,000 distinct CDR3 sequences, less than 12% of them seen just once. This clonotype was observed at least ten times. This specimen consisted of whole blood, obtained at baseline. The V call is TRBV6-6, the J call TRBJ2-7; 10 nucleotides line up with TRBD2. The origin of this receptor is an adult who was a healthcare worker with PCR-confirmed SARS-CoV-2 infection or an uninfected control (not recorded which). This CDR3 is CASLTSGTSYEQYF. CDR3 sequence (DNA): TGTGCCAGCCTCACTAGCGGGACTTCCTACGAGCAGTACTTC.